This T cell receptor beta chain was sequenced in a study of T-cell memory formation after mild COVID-19. Study outcomes and limitations: Nothing showed for sure that second-wave clones peaking on day 37 were SARS-CoV-2 specific. There was a balanced CD4/CD8 profile in clones contracting day 15 to 85, and later expanders leaned CD4+.

V lost 5 bases, J lost 3 bases, and 13 bases lay in between. The CDR3 runs to 15 residues. CDR1 and CDR2 (germline): MNHEY, SMNVEV (reference sequence). This clonotype was counted many times. Its target is not known. TCRdb reprocessed the 5' RACE reads via MiXCR and lists one record per CDR3 protein. The table shows 450,000 to 650,000 distinct CDR3 sequences, with 20% occurring only once. This clonotype was sampled from an adult woman who had mild COVID-19 (a few samples of this study predate the infection). Cell type and time point are not known. Input material: PBMCs or a T cell subset sorted from them (not recorded which). The chain has TRBV27 and TRBJ2-2; D remains unclear. The CDR3 coding sequence is TGTGCCAGCAGTCCCCGGAACTTTTACACCGGGGAGCTGTTTTTT. Translating it yields CASSPRNFYTGELFF.